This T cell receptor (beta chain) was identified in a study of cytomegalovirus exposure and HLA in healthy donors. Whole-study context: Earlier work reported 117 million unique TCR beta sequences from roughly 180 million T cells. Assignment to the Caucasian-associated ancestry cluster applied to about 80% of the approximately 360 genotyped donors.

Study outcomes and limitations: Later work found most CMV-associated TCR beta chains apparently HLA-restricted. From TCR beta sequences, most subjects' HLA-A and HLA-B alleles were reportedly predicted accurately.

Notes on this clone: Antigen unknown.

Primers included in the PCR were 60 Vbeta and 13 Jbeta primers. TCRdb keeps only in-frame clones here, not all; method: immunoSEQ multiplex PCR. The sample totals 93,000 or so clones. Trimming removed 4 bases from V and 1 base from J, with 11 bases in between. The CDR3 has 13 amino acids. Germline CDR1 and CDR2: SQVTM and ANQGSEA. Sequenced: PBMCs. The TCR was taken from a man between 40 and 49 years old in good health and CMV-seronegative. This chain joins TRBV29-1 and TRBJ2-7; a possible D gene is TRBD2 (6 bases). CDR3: CSVGQSGSYEQYF. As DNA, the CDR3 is TGCAGCGTTGGGCAGAGCGGGTCCTACGAGCAGTACTTC.